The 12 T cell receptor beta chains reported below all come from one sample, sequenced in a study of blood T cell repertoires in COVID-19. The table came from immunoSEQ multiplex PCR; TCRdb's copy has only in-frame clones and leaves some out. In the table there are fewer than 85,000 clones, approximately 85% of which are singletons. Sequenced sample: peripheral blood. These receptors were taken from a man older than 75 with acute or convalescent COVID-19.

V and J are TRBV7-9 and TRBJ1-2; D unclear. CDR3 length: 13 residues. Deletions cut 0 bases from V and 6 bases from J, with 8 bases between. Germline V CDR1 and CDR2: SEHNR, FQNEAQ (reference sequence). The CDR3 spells CASSLAPRDGYTF. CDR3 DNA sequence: TGTGCCAGCAGCTTAGCTCCGAGGGATGGCTACACCTTC. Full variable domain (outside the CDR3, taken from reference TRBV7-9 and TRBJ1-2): DTGVSQNPRHKITKRGQNVTFRCDPISEHNRLYWYRQTLGQGPEFLTYFQNEAQLEKSRLLSDRFSAERPKGSFSTLEIQRTEQGDSAMYLCASSLAPRDGYTFGSGTRLTVV.

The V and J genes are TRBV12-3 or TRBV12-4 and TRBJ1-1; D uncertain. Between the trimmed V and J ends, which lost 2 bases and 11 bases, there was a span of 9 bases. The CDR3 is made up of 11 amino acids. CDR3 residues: CASSLRGSAFF. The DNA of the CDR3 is TGTGCCAGCAGTTTAAGAGGGTCGGCTTTCTTT.

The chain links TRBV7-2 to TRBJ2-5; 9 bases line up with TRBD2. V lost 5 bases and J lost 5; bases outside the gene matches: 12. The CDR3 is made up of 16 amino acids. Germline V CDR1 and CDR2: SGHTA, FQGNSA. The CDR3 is CASSRRGGGAQETQYF. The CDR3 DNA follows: TGTGCCAGCAGCAGACGGGGCGGGGGGGCTCAGGAGACCCAGTACTTC.

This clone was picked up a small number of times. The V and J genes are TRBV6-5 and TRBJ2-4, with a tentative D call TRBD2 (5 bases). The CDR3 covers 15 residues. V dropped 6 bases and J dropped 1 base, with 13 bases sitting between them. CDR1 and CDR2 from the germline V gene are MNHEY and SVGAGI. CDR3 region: CASRRGLVAKNIQYF. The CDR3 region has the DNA TGTGCCAGCAGACGGGGATTGGTGGCCAAAAACATTCAGTACTTC.

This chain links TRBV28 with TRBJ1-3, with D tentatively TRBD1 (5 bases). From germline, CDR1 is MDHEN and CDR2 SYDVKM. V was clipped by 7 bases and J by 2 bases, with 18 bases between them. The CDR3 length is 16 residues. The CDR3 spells CASTDGTRWTGNTIYF. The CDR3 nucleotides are TGTGCCAGCACCGACGGGACTCGATGGACTGGAAACACCATATATTTT.

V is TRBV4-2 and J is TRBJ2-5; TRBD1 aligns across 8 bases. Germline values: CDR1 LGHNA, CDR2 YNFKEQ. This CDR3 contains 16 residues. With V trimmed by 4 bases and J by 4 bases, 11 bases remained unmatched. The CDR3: CASSLSYRDRLETQYF. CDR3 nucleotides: TGTGCCAGCAGCCTAAGCTACCGGGACAGGTTAGAGACCCAGTACTTC.

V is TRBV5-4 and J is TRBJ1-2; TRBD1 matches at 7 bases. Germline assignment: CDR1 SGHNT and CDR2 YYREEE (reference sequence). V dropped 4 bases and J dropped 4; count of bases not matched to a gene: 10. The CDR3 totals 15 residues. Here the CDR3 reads CASSATGARIYGYTF. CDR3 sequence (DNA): TGTGCCAGCAGCGCCACAGGGGCGCGGATCTATGGCTACACCTTC.

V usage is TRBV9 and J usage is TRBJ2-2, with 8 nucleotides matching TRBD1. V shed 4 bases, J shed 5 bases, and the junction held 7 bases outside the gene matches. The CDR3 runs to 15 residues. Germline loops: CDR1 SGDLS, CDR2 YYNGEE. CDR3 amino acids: CASSQGAGITGELFF. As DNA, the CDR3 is TGTGCCAGCAGCCAGGGGGCAGGGATTACCGGGGAGCTGTTTTTT.

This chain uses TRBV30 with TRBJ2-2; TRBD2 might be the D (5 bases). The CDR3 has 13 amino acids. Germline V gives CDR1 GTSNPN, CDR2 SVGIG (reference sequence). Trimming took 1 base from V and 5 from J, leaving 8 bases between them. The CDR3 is CAWSGTATGELFF. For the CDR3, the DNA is TGTGCCTGGAGTGGGACTGCTACCGGGGAGCTGTTTTTT.

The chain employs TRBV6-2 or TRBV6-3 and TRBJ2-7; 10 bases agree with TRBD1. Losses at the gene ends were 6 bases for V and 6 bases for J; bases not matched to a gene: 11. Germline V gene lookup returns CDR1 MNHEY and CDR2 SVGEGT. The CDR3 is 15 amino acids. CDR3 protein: CASRPSGTGEGEQYF. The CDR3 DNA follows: TGTGCCAGCAGACCTTCCGGGACAGGGGAGGGCGAGCAGTACTTC.

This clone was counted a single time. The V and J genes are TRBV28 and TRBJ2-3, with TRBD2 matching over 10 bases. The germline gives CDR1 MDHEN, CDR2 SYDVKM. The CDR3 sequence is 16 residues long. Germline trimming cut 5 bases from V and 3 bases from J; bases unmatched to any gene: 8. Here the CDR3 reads CASSPSSGRGTDTQYF. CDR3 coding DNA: TGTGCCAGCAGTCCCTCTAGCGGGAGAGGGACAGATACGCAGTATTTT.

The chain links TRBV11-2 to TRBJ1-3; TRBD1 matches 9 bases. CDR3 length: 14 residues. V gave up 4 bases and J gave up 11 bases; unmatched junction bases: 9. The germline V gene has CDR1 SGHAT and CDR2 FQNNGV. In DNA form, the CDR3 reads TGTGCCAGCAGCTCCGGGACAGGGAAGCGGTCCATATATTTT. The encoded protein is CASSSGTGKRSIYF. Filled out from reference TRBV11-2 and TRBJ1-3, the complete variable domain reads EAGVAQSPRYKIIEKRQSVAFWCNPISGHATLYWYQQILGQGPKLLIQFQNNGVVDDSQLPKDRFSAERLKGVDSTLKIQPAKLEDSAVYLCASSSGTGKRSIYFGEGSWLTVV.